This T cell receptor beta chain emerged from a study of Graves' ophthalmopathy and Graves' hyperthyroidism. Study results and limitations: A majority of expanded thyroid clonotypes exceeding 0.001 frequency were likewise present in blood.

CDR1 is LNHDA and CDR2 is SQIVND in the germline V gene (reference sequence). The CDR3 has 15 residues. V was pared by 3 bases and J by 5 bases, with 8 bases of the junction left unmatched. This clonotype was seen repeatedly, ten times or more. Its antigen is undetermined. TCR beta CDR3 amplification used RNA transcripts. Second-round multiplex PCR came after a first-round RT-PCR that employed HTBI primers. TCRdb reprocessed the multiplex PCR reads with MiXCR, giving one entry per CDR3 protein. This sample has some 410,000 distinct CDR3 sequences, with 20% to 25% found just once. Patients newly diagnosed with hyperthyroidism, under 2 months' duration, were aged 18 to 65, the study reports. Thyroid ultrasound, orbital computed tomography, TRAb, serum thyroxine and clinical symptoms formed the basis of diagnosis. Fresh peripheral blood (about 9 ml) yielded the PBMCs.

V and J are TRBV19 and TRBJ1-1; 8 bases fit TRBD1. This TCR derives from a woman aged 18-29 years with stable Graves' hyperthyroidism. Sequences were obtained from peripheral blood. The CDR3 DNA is TGTGCCAGTAGTATCCGGGCAGGGGGCCTTACTGAAGCTTTCTTT. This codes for CASSIRAGGLTEAFF.